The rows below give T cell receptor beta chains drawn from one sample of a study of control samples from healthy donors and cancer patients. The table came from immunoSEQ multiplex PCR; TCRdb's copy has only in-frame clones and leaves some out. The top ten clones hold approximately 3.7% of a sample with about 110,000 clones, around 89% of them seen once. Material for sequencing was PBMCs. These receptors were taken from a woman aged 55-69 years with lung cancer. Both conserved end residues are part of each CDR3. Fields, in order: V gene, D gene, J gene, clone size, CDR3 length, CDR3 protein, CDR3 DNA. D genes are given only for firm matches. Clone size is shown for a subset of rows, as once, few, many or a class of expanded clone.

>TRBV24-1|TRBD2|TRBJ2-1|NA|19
CATSDSGLAVSRGYNEQFF
TGTGCCACCAGTGATTCGGGACTAGCGGTCTCTCGGGGGTACAATGAGCAGTTCTTC
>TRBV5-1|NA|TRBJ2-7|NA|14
CASSSLEGPYEQYF
TGCGCCAGCAGCAGCCTTGAGGGTCCCTACGAGCAGTACTTC
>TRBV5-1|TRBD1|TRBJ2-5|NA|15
CASSIGQAVGETQYF
TGCGCCAGCAGCATAGGACAGGCCGTAGGGGAGACCCAGTACTTC
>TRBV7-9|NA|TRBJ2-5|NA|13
CASSMYVQETQYF
TGTGCCAGCAGTATGTACGTTCAAGAGACCCAGTACTTC
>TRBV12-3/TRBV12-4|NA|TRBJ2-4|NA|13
CASSLAEGNIQYF
TGTGCCAGCAGTTTGGCGGAGGGGAACATTCAGTACTTC
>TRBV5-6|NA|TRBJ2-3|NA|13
CASSLGATDTQYF
TGTGCCAGCAGCTTGGGGGCTACAGATACGCAGTATTTT
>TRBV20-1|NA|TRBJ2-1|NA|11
CSAREPEGLFF
TGCAGTGCTAGAGAGCCCGAGGGTCTGTTCTTC
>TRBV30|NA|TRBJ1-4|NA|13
CAWNVDPFEKLFF
TGTGCCTGGAACGTAGACCCTTTTGAAAAACTGTTTTTT
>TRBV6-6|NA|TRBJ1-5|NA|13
CASSRDTNQPQHF
TGTGCCAGCAGCCGCGACACCAATCAGCCCCAGCATTTT
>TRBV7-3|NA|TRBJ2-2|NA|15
CASSPGTPNTGELFF
TGTGCCAGCAGCCCCGGGACTCCTAACACCGGGGAGCTGTTTTTT
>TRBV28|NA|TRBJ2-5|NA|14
CASRTRTGQETQYF
TGTGCCAGCAGAACCCGGACTGGACAAGAGACCCAGTACTTC
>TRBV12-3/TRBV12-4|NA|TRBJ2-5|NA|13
CASSFGTGETQYF
TGTGCCAGCAGTTTTGGGACGGGGGAGACCCAGTACTTC
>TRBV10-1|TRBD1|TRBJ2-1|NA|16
CASILTGGLPLYEQFF
TGCGCCAGCATTTTAACAGGGGGCTTACCTCTGTATGAGCAGTTCTTC
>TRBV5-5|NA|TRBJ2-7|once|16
CASSIDGTSSSYEQYF
TGTGCCAGCAGCATCGACGGGACTTCTAGCTCCTACGAGCAGTACTTC
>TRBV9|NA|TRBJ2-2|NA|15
CASSVGSGNTGELFF
TGTGCCAGCAGCGTAGGGAGCGGTAACACCGGGGAGCTGTTTTTT
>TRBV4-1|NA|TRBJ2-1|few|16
CASSSRRILGGNEQFF
TGCGCCAGCAGCTCTAGACGGATCTTGGGTGGGAATGAGCAGTTCTTC
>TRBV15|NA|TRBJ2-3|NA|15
CATSRDRTTTDTQYF
TGTGCCACCAGCAGAGACAGAACTACGACAGATACGCAGTATTTT
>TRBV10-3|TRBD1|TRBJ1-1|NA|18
CAISESRGTGEMGTEAFF
TGTGCCATCAGTGAGTCGAGGGGGACAGGGGAAATGGGCACTGAAGCTTTCTTT